These 23 T cell receptor beta chains came from one sample sequenced in a study of shared clonotypes between healthy human individuals. Produced via immunoSEQ multiplex PCR; TCRdb's table is partial and in-frame only. The sample comprises millions of clones, around 90% of which are singletons, and around 0.14% rests with the top ten. Sequencing input: naive CD4+ T cells sorted from blood. Subset described: CD45RA+ positively selected. These receptors were obtained from a man younger than 35 in good health.

The chain recombines TRBV30 with TRBJ1-5; 9 bases match TRBD1. V gave up 0 bases and J gave up 9 bases; unmatched junction bases: 6. The CDR3 consists of 14 residues. The germline gives CDR1 GTSNPN, CDR2 SVGIG (reference sequence). Written as DNA, the CDR3 is TGTGCCTGGAGTGTCTCGGGACAGGGCGCGCCCCAGCATTTT. It encodes CAWSVSGQGAPQHF.

The rearrangement links TRBV19 to TRBJ2-1; either TRBD1 or TRBD2 may fit D (5 bases each). There are 13 residues in the CDR3. Germline assignment: CDR1 LNHDA and CDR2 SQIVND (reference sequence). V lost 7 bases, J lost 8 bases, and 15 bases lay in between. This CDR3 reads CASNPGRAHEQFF. The CDR3 nucleotides are TGTGCCAGTAATCCGGGGCGGGCCCATGAGCAGTTCTTC.

As for this clone: The sample carries other DNA sequences with the same CDR3. The chain has TRBV9 and TRBJ1-1, with D maybe TRBD1 (5 bases). This CDR3 region has 14 residues. Looked up from germline, CDR1 is SGDLS and CDR2 is YYNGEE. Trimming pared 2 bases from V and 1 base from J, leaving 9 bases between. In nucleotides, the CDR3 is TGTGCCAGCAGCGTGGGGCTGGGGAACACTGAAGCTTTCTTT. This gives the protein CASSVGLGNTEAFF.

The chain is built from TRBV5-5 and TRBJ1-2; D is unclear. The CDR3 runs to 15 residues. Between the trimmed V and J ends, which lost 0 bases and 4 bases, there was a span of 13 bases. The germline CDR1 and CDR2 sequences are SGHKS and YYEKEE (reference sequence). CDR3 residues: CASSLAGSNTYGYTF. CDR3 DNA sequence: TGTGCCAGCAGCTTGGCCGGATCAAACACCTATGGCTACACCTTC.

For this clone: The same CDR3 also results from other DNA sequences found in this sample. The V call is TRBV5-4, the J call TRBJ2-7; the D is unclear. With 3 bases removed from V and 0 bases from J, the gap between germline ends came to 7 bases. The CDR3 runs to 13 residues. CDR1 and CDR2 (germline): SGHNT, YYREEE (reference sequence). The CDR3 DNA is TGTGCCAGCAGCTCTGGGTCCTCCTACGAGCAGTACTTC. This codes for CASSSGSSYEQYF.

This chain joins TRBV19 and TRBJ2-3, with 7 bases that match TRBD2. The length of the CDR3 is 15 residues. V shed 3 bases and J 1 base; nucleotides not matched to a gene: 4. The germline gives CDR1 LNHDA, CDR2 SQIVND (reference sequence). CDR3 sequence reads: CASSIPGGGTDTQYF. CDR3 bases: TGTGCCAGTAGTATCCCGGGGGGAGGCACAGATACGCAGTATTTT.

The J gene is TRBJ2-2, the V gene TRBV10-3, with 12 bases aligning to TRBD1. Looked up from germline, CDR1 is ENHRY and CDR2 is SYGVKD. The CDR3 contains 16 residues. The V gene end was trimmed by 6 bases and the J gene end by 5 bases; junction bases not matched to a gene: 7. DNA of the CDR3: TGTGCCATCAGCCCGGGGACAGGGGGCAGGACCGGGGAGCTGTTTTTT. Translation gives CAISPGTGGRTGELFF.

The chain recombines TRBV30 with TRBJ2-7; D may be TRBD2 (5 bases). The CDR3 loop spans 12 amino acids. The germline V gene encodes CDR1 GTSNPN and CDR2 SVGIG (reference sequence). Trimming stripped 5 bases from V and 3 bases from J, with 11 bases between. The CDR3 spells CAWSRGYYEQYF. DNA for the CDR3: TGTGCCTGGTCCCGAGGGTACTACGAGCAGTACTTC.

Concerning this clone: This sample also contains other DNA sequences that code for the same CDR3. The chain couples TRBV7-9 to TRBJ2-2; D ambiguous. This CDR3 is built from 13 residues. Germline V gene data show CDR1 as SEHNR and CDR2 as FQNEAQ (reference sequence). With 6 bases removed from V and 1 base from J, the gap between germline ends came to 6 bases. CDR3 coding DNA: TGTGCCAGCAGTTCTCGGAACACCGGGGAGCTGTTTTTT. Residues: CASSSRNTGELFF.

As DNA, the CDR3 is TGTGCCAGCAGCGTAACCCCTGCAGGGGGGGAGGTAGAGACCCAGTACTTC. It specifies CASSVTPAGGEVETQYF. V gene TRBV9 combines with J gene TRBJ2-5; D could derive from TRBD1 or TRBD2 (7 bases each). Per germline, CDR1 SGDLS and CDR2 YYNGEE. Trimming took off 1 base at V and 4 bases at J, with 20 bases between the two ends. The CDR3 totals 17 residues.

In regard to this clone: The sample holds other DNA sequences that translate to the same CDR3. The chain joins TRBV28 to TRBJ2-5; D uncertain. The CDR3 totals 11 residues. V was shortened by 4 bases and J by 5 bases, with 5 bases between the two germline ends. In germline, CDR1 is MDHEN, CDR2 SYDVKM. Here the CDR3 reads CASSSLETQYF. The CDR3, as DNA: TGTGCCAGCAGTTCTCTGGAGACCCAGTACTTC.

V is TRBV6-5 and J is TRBJ2-7, with TRBD2 identical over 8 bases. Germline-derived CDR1 and CDR2 are MNHEY and SVGAGI. The CDR3 sequence is 14 residues long. With V trimmed by 5 bases and J by 4 bases, 7 bases remained unmatched. CDR3 residues: CASSAGGAVYEQYF. For the CDR3, the DNA is TGTGCCAGCAGTGCCGGGGGGGCCGTGTACGAGCAGTACTTC.

The genes are TRBV19 and TRBJ1-5; D gene uncertain. The CDR3 covers 16 residues. The V and J ends lost 7 bases and 6 bases respectively, with 22 bases between them. Germline values: CDR1 LNHDA, CDR2 SQIVND (reference sequence). The CDR3 DNA sequence: TGTGCCAGTACCACGACGGACCGGCCCGTAAGTCAGCCCCAGCATTTT. This translates into CASTTTDRPVSQPQHF.

The chain joins TRBV7-2 to TRBJ1-4; D possibly corresponds to TRBD1 (5 bases). Trimming pared 5 bases from V and 8 bases from J, leaving 12 bases between. Germline V CDR1 and CDR2: SGHTA, FQGNSA. This CDR3 region has 13 residues. The CDR3 sequence: CASSLPGPEKLFF. In nucleotides, the CDR3 is TGTGCCAGCAGCCTCCCGGGGCCAGAAAAACTGTTTTTT. The complete variable domain, with remaining parts taken from reference TRBV7-2 and TRBJ1-4, reads GAGVSQSPSNKVTEKGKDVELRCDPISGHTALYWYRQSLGQGLEFLIYFQGNSAPDKSGLPSDRFSAERTGGSVSTLTIQRTQQEDSAVYLCASSLPGPEKLFFGSGTQLSVL.

The chain combines TRBV5-1 with TRBJ2-3, with 10 positions matching TRBD2. Germline values: CDR1 SGHRS, CDR2 YFSETQ. The CDR3 is 15 residues long. The V and J ends lost 2 bases and 3 bases, in that order; junction bases with no gene match: 3. In DNA, the CDR3 is TGCGCCAGCAGCTTTGGACTAGCGGAAACAGATACGCAGTATTTT. Protein: CASSFGLAETDTQYF.

Here the CDR3 reads CASSLLGIRETQYF. The CDR3 coding sequence is TGTGCCAGCAGTTTATTAGGGATTAGGGAGACCCAGTACTTC. This chain uses TRBV28 with TRBJ2-5; no clear D gene. V was cut by 1 base and J by 5 bases, with 11 bases left in between. From germline, CDR1 is MDHEN and CDR2 SYDVKM. The CDR3 extends over 14 amino acids.

This clone was seen only once. In DNA form, the CDR3 reads TGTGCCAGCAGCTTTGATGTCACTCCCTACGAGCAGTACTTC. Protein: CASSFDVTPYEQYF. V and J are TRBV12-1 and TRBJ2-7; TRBD2 is taken as the D call from the table, unchecked against the DNA. TRBV12-1 is a known pseudogene. The CDR3 is made up of 14 amino acids.

V gene TRBV27 combines with J gene TRBJ2-7; 8 bases align to TRBD1. CDR3 size: 14 residues. Germline CDR1 and CDR2: MNHEY and SMNVEV (reference sequence). Germline trimming cut 3 bases from V and 5 bases from J; bases unmatched to any gene: 6. CDR3 bases: TGTGCCAGCAGTTTGGACAGGGCTTCGGACGAGCAGTACTTC. This codes for CASSLDRASDEQYF.

V and J are TRBV7-9 and TRBJ1-3; no clear D. Germline-derived CDR1 and CDR2 are SEHNR and FQNEAQ (reference sequence). Trimming removed 3 bases at V and 0 bases at J, with 15 bases between. The CDR3 is made up of 17 amino acids. CDR3 loop: CASSFPLRVSSGNTIYF. The CDR3 DNA is TGTGCCAGCAGCTTTCCCCTAAGGGTTAGCTCTGGAAACACCATATATTTT.

V is TRBV6-6 and J is TRBJ2-7; no clear D. Deletions cut 2 bases from V and 4 bases from J, with 9 bases between. The germline CDR1 and CDR2 sequences are MNHNY and SVGAGI (reference sequence). This CDR3 has 13 amino acids. The CDR3 here is CASSYPPDYEQYF. The CDR3 region has the DNA TGTGCCAGCAGTTACCCTCCCGATTACGAGCAGTACTTC.

The chain couples TRBV6-1 to TRBJ2-5, with TRBD2 identical over 10 bases. Germline CDR1 MNHNS, CDR2 SASEGT. The CDR3 has 15 residues. Trimming cost V 4 bases and J 3 bases; bases outside gene matches: 5. DNA of the CDR3: TGTGCCAGCAGTGGAACCGGACTAGCGGAAGAGACCCAGTACTTC. Translated, it gives CASSGTGLAEETQYF.

The chain couples TRBV7-2 to TRBJ1-1, with 8 bases lining up with TRBD1. Per the germline V gene, CDR1 is SGHTA and CDR2 is FQGNSA. The CDR3 loop spans 12 amino acids. V trimming: 6 bases; J trimming: 13 bases; junction bases outside the gene matches: 10. CDR3 region: CASSPPGQVVFF. The CDR3 DNA reads TGTGCCAGCAGTCCACCGGGACAGGTAGTTTTCTTT.

This clone was picked up a small number of times. The V call is TRBV9, the J call TRBJ2-7; D tentatively reads TRBD1 or TRBD2 (5 bases each). CDR1 and CDR2 (germline): SGDLS, YYNGEE. This CDR3 is built from 15 residues. V lost 0 bases and J lost 7, with 17 bases in between. This chain's CDR3 is CASSVGGAIVEEQYF. The CDR3 nucleotides are TGTGCCAGCAGCGTAGGAGGGGCGATAGTTGAGGAGCAGTACTTC.